The T cell receptor beta chain under discussion was sequenced for a study of blood T cell repertoires in COVID-19. This clone has a handful of counts. Germline CDR1 reads SQVTM; CDR2 reads ANQGSEA. The V gene lost 6 bases and the J gene lost 1 base, with 9 bases spanning the gap. The CDR3 consists of 12 residues. Only in-frame clones appear in the TCRdb table, and some are missing; sequencing was by immunoSEQ multiplex PCR. The sample has 70,000 or so clones; over 80% are singletons. The sequencing sample was made of peripheral blood. The TCR was taken from a man between 50 and 59 years old with COVID-19, enrolled during active disease. The genes are TRBV29-1 and TRBJ1-1; D unclear. For the CDR3, the DNA is TGCAGCGTCCAACCGAGGAACACTGAAGCTTTCTTT. It translates to CSVQPRNTEAFF.